The clone carrying this TCR beta chain was counted between two and nine times. V was pared by 5 bases and J by 6 bases, with 20 bases between. The CDR3 contains 15 residues. CDR1 and CDR2 from the germline V gene are SGHTA and FQGNSA. The data originate from a study of blood T cells in healthy people across ages. PCR was performed a second time for about 7 to 11 cycles using a sample-barcoded 5' primer and a J-beta primer mix. TCRdb reprocessed the 5' RACE reads via MiXCR and lists one record per CDR3 protein. In the table there are approximately 1.5 million distinct CDR3 sequences, around 35% of which are singletons.

The chain couples TRBV7-2 to TRBJ2-7; a possible D gene is TRBD1 (6 bases). Sequenced: blood. The TCR originated in a woman aged 30 to 39 in good health. The CDR3 here is CASSPYNTGIREQYF. The CDR3 coding sequence is TGTGCCAGCAGCCCGTACAACACAGGGATACGCGAGCAGTACTTC. The variable domain in full, completed from reference TRBV7-2 and TRBJ2-7, reads GAGVSQSPSNKVTEKGKDVELRCDPISGHTALYWYRQSLGQGLEFLIYFQGNSAPDKSGLPSDRFSAERTGGSVSTLTIQRTQQEDSAVYLCASSPYNTGIREQYFGPGTRLTVT.